The rows below give T cell receptor beta chains drawn from one sample of a study of T cells expressing NK-cell markers. Each CDR3 protein gets one entry in TCRdb, which reprocessed the 5' RACE reads and gives no DNA. There are about 460,000 distinct CDR3 sequences in the sample, with more than 1.4% held by the top ten. The specimen was blood T cells: a sorted CD56 or NKG2C T cell subset, CD4+ or CD8+ T cells, or bulk PBMC T cells (not recorded which). The source of these receptors is a woman aged 45-60 years in good health. CDR3s include the opening cysteine and the closing phenylalanine or tryptophan.

TRBJ2-2 | TRBV12-5 | 15 | CASGTGQGDTGELFF
TRBJ1-1 | TRBV5-1 | 13 | CASSEVGNTEAFF
TRBJ2-1 | TRBV20-1 | 15 | CSAQILAGGGNEQFF
TRBJ2-3 | TRBV12-3/TRBV12-4 | 18 | CASSSARIAGGRTDTQYF
TRBJ2-1 | TRBV14 | 15 | CASSATPRGNNEQFF
TRBJ1-3 | TRBV18 | 13 | CASSPTAGNTIYF
TRBJ2-3 | TRBV24-1 | 18 | CATSDPPGLAGATDTQYF
TRBJ2-5 | TRBV12-3/TRBV12-4 | 13 | CASSSGLPETQYF
TRBJ2-1 | TRBV5-1 | 14 | CASTLSGSLGEQFF
TRBJ1-5 | TRBV6-6 | 15 | CASSSNRGQTQPQHF
TRBJ2-1 | TRBV7-6 | 15 | CASSPRETGGDEQFF
TRBJ2-3 | TRBV6-5 | 15 | CATSSRELGTDTQYF
TRBJ1-1 | TRBV4-2 | 14 | CASSQVAAGTEAFF
TRBJ2-1 | TRBV3-1 | 14 | CASSQRPTGNEQFF
TRBJ2-7 | TRBV5-1 | 12 | CASPPRCHEQYF
TRBJ2-2 | TRBV12-3/TRBV12-4 | 16 | CASSAALADHTGELFF
TRBJ1-6 | TRBV12-3/TRBV12-4 | 15 | CASSLYPGGLAPLHF
TRBJ2-3 | TRBV3-1 | 15 | CASSPLLASTDTQYF
TRBJ2-1 | TRBV20-1 | 13 | CSAPWTVSNEQFF
TRBJ2-2 | TRBV11-2 | 17 | CASSPRRKTGNTGELFF
TRBJ1-2 | TRBV7-2 | 16 | CASSPRRATGGYGYTF
TRBJ2-5 | TRBV3-1 | 14 | CASSQGLARRTQYF
TRBJ1-2 | TRBV10-3 | 13 | CAIRIVGNYGYTF
TRBJ1-3 | TRBV4-1 | 18 | CASSQEWSGQGARNTIYF
TRBJ2-5 | TRBV24-1 | 15 | CATSDFGQGGETQYF
TRBJ1-2 | TRBV4-1 | 13 | CASSQWRFYGYTF
TRBJ1-3 | TRBV5-1 | 13 | CASSVGRENTIYF